The table lists the clone carrying this TCR beta chain with many counts. The germline CDR1 and CDR2 sequences are KGHDR and SFDVKD. The CDR3 is made up of 15 amino acids. The V gene lost 1 base and the J gene lost 2 bases, with 8 bases spanning the gap. The data originate from a study of spatial heterogeneity in lung cancer. Study-wide context: Alpha-chain sequences were detected in numbers that were consistently lower than beta-chain sequences.

This sample's time point: sample taken at primary tumor resection. A total of about 73 untreated early-stage non-small cell lung cancer patients served as donors. Whole RNA was taken from tumor, nontumor lung or frozen PBMC; it was then sequenced unsorted. Individually, TCR cDNA molecules were each labelled with a unique molecular identifier. TCRdb reprocessed the 5' RACE reads via MiXCR and lists one record per CDR3 protein. The table has 45,000 to 55,000 distinct CDR3 sequences, approximately 5% seen once; the top ten hold more than 9.5%. The V gene is TRBV24-1, the J gene TRBJ2-1, with D tentatively TRBD2 (5 bases). The sequenced sample was PBMCs, obtained at surgery. This clonotype originated in a male donor with early-stage non-small cell lung cancer. DNA for the CDR3: TGTGCCACCAGTGATTTCCGGGGTGCCTACAATGAGCAGTTCTTC. Its protein product is CATSDFRGAYNEQFF.